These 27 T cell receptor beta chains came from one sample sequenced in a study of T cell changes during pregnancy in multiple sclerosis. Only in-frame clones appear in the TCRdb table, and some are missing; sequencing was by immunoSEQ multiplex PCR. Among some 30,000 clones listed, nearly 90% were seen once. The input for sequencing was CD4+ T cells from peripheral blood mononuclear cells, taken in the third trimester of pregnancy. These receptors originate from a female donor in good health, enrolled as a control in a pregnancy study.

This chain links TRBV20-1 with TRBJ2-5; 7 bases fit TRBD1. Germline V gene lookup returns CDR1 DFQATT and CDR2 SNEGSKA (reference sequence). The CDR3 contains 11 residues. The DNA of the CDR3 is TGCACTACAGGGGACCAAGAGACCCAGTACTTC. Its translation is CTTGDQETQYF.

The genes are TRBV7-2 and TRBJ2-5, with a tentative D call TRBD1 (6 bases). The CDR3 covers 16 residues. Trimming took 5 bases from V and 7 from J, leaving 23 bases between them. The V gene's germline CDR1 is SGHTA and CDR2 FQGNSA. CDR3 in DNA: TGTGCCAGCAGCCCCCCAGGGGAACTCGTTAGTGGGACCCAGTACTTC. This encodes CASSPPGELVSGTQYF. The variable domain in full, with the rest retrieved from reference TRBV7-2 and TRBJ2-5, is GAGVSQSPSNKVTEKGKDVELRCDPISGHTALYWYRQSLGQGLEFLIYFQGNSAPDKSGLPSDRFSAERTGGSVSTLTIQRTQQEDSAVYLCASSPPGELVSGTQYFGPGTRLLVL.

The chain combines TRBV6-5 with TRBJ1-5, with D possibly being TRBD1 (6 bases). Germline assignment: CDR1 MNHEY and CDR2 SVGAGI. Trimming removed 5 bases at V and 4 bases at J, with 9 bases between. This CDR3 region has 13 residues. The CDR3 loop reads CASSLRGNQPQHF. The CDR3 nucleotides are TGTGCCAGCAGTCTCAGGGGAAATCAGCCCCAGCATTTT.

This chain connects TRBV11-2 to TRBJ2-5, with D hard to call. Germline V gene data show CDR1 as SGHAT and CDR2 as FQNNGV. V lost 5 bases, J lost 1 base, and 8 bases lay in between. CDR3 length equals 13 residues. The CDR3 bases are TGTGCCAGCAGCCACCCCAGCCAAGAGACCCAGTACTTC. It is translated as CASSHPSQETQYF.

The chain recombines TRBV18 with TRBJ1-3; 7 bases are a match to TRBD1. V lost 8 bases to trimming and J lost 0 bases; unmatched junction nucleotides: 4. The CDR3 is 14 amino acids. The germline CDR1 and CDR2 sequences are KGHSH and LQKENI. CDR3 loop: CASQQGSSGNTIYF. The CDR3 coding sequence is TGTGCCAGCCAACAGGGGAGCTCTGGAAACACCATATATTTT. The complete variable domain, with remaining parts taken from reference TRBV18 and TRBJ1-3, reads NAGVMQNPRHLVRRRGQEARLRCSPMKGHSHVYWYRQLPEEGLKFMVYLQKENIIDESGMPKERFSAEFPKEGPSILRIQQVVRGDSAAYFCASQQGSSGNTIYFGEGSWLTVV.

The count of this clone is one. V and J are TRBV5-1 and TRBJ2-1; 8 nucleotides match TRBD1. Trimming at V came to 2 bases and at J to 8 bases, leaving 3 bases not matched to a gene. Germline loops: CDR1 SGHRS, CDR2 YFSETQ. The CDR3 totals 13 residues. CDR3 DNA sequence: TGCGCCAGCAGCTTAGGACAGGGCGATGAGCAGTTCTTC. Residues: CASSLGQGDEQFF.

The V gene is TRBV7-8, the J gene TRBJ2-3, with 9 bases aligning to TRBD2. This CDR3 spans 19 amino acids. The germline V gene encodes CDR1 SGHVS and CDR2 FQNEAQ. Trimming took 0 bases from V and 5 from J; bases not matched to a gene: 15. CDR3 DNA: TGTGCCAGCAGCTTAGCGCTCAATGGATTAGCGGGGGCAAAAGATACGCAGTATTTT. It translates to CASSLALNGLAGAKDTQYF.

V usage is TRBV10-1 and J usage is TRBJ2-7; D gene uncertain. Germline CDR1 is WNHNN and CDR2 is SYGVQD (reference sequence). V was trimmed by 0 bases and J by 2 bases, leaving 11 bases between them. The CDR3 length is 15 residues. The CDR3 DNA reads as TGCGCCAGCAGTGAGTCCGGAGATCCCACCTACGAGCAGTACTTC. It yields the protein CASSESGDPTYEQYF.

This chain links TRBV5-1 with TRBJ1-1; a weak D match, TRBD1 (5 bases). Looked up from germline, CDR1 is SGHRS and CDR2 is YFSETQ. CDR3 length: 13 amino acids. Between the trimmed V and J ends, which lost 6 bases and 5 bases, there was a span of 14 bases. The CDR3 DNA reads TGCGCCAGCAAGGAGGGGCGAGGGACTGAAGCTTTCTTT. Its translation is CASKEGRGTEAFF.

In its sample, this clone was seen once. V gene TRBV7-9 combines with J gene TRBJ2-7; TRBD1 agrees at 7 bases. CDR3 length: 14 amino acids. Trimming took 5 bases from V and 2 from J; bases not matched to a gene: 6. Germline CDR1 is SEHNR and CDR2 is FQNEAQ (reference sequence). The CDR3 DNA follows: TGTGCCAGCAGCCCACAGACAGGGCCCTACGAGCAGTACTTC. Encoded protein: CASSPQTGPYEQYF.

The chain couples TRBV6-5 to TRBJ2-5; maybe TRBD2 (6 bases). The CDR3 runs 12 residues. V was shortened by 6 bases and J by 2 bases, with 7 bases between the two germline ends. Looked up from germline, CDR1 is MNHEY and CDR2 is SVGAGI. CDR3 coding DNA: TGTGCCAGCAGAGGGACTCAAGAGACCCAGTACTTC. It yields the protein CASRGTQETQYF.

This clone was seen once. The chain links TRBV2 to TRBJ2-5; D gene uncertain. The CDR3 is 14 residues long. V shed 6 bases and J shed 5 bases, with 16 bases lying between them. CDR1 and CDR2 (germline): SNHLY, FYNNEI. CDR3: CASRVLIVTETQYF. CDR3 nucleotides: TGTGCCAGCAGAGTACTAATAGTGACGGAGACCCAGTACTTC.

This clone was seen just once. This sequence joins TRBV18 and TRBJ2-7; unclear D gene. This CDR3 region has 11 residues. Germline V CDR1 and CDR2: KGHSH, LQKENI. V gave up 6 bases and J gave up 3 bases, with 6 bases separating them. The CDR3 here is CASSSRYEQYF. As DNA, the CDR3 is TGTGCCAGCTCCTCCCGCTACGAGCAGTACTTC.

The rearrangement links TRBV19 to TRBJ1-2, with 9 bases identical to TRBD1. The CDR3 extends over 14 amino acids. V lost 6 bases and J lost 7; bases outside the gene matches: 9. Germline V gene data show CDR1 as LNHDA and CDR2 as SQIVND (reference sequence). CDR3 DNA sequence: TGTGCCAGTAGAAACCCACAGGGGGCGGGTGGCTACACCTTC. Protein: CASRNPQGAGGYTF.

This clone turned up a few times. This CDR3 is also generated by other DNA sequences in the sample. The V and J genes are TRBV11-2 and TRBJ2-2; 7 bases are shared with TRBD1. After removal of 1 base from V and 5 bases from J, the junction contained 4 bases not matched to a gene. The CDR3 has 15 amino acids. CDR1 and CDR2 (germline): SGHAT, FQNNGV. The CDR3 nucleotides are TGTGCCAGCAGCTTAGGACAGGGAGATACCGGGGAGCTGTTTTTT. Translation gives CASSLGQGDTGELFF.

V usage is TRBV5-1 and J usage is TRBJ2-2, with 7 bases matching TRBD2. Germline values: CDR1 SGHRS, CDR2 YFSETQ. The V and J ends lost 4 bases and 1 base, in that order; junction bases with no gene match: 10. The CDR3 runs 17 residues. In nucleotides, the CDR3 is TGCGCCAGCAGCGACGGTCCCGGGAGGAGGAACACCGGGGAGCTGTTTTTT. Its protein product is CASSDGPGRRNTGELFF.

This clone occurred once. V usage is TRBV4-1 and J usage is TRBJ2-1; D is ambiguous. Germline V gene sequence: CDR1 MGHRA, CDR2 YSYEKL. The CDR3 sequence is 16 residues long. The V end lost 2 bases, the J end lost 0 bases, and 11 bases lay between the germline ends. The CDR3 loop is CASSQLEYSSYNEQFF. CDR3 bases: TGCGCCAGCAGCCAACTTGAATATAGCTCCTACAATGAGCAGTTCTTC.

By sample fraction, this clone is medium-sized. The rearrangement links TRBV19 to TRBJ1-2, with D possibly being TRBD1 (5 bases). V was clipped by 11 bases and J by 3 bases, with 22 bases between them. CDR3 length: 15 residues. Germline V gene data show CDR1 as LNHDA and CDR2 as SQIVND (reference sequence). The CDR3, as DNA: TGTGCCGCGCGCGGGGGTCTAGGGAAGGACTATGGCTACACCTTC. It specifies CAARGGLGKDYGYTF.

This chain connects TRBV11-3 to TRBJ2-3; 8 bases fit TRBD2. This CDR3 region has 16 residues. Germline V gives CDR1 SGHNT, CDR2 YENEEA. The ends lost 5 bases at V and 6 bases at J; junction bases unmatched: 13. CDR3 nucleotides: TGTGCCAGCAGCCCGCTAGCCGGGGGGGCCTTTGATACGCAGTATTTT. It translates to CASSPLAGGAFDTQYF.

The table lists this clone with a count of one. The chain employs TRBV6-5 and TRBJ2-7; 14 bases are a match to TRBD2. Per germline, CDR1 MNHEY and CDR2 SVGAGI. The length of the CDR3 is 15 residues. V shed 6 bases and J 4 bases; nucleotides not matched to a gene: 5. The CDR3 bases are TGTGCCAGCAGCAGTCGACTAGCGGGGGGGTACGAGCAGTACTTC. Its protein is CASSSRLAGGYEQYF.

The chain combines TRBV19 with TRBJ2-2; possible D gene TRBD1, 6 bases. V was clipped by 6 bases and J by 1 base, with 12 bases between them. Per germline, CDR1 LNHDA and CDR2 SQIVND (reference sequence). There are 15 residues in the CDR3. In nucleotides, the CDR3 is TGTGCCAGTAGCAGTCCAGGGGAGAACACCGGGGAGCTGTTTTTT. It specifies CASSSPGENTGELFF.

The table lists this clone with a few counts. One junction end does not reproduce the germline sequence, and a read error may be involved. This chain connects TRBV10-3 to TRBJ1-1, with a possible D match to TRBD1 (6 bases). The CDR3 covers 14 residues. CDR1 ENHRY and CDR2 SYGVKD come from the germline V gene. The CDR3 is CAICEGHPNTEAFF. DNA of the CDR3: TGTGCCATCTGTGAGGGACATCCGAACACTGAAGCTTTCTTT.

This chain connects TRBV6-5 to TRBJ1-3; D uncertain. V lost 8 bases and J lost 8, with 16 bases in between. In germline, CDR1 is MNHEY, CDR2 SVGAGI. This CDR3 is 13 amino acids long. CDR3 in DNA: TGTGCCAGCGGCGAATGGGGAGGAGACACCATATATTTT. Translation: CASGEWGGDTIYF.

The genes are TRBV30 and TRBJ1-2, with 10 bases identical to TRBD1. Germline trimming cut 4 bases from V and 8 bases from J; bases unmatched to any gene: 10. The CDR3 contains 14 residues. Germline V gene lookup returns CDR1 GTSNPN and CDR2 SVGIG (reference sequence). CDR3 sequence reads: CAWKRDRGGRGYTF. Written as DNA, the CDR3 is TGTGCCTGGAAGAGGGACAGGGGAGGTCGGGGCTACACCTTC.

CDR3 in DNA: TGTGCCAGCAGCTTAGACCCGACAGGGTTCCGAGGAGAGCAGTACTTC. Residues: CASSLDPTGFRGEQYF. The chain links TRBV11-3 to TRBJ2-7, with 7 bases fitting TRBD1. V shed 0 bases, J shed 7 bases, and the junction held 12 bases outside the gene matches. Germline CDR1 reads SGHNT; CDR2 reads YENEEA. The CDR3 is 16 residues long.

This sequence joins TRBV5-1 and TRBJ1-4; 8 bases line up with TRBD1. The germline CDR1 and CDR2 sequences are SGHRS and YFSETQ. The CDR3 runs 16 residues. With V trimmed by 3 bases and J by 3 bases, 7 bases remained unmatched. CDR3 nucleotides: TGCGCCAGCAGCTACGGCAGGGGGCCGGCTAATGAAAAACTGTTTTTT. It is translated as CASSYGRGPANEKLFF.

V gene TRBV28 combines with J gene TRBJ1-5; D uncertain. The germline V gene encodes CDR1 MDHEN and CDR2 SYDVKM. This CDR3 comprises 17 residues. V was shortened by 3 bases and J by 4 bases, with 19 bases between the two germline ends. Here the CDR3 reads CASSFSGQTLWNQPQHF. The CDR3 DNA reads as TGTGCCAGCAGTTTTTCAGGCCAAACACTTTGGAATCAGCCCCAGCATTTT.